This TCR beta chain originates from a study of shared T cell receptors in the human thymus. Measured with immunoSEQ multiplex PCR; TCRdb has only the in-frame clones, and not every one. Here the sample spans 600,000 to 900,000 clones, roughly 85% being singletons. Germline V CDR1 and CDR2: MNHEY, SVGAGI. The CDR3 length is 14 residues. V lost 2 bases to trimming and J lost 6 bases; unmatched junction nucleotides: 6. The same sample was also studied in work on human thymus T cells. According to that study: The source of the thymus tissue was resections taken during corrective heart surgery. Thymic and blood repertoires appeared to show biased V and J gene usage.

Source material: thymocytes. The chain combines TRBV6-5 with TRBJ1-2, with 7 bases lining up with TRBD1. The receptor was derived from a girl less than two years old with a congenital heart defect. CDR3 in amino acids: CASSYATGDDGYTF. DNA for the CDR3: TGTGCCAGCAGTTACGCTACAGGGGACGATGGCTACACCTTC.